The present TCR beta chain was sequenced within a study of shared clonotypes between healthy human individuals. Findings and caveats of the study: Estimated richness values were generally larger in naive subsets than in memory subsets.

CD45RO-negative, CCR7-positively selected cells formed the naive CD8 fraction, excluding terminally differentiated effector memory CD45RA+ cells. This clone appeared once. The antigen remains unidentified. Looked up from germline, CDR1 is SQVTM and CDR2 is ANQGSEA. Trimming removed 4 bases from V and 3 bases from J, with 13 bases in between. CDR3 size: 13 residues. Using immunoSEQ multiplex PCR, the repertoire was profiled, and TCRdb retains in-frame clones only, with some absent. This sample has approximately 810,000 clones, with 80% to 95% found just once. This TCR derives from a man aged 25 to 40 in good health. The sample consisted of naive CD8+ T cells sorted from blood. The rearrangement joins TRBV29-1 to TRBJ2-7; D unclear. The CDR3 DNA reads TGCAGCGTTGGTCGCGCACATAGCTACGAGCAGTACTTC. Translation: CSVGRAHSYEQYF.